The 21 T cell receptor beta chains reported below all come from one sample, sequenced in a study of technical replicates of blood from several donors. Here immunoSEQ multiplex PCR was the method, and the copy in TCRdb shows in-frame clones only, minus some. The table shows about 13,000 clones, with roughly 77% occurring only once. Input material: PBMCs. The receptors originated from a human donor in good health.

The CDR3 loop is CASRTPSGRVYEQYF. The CDR3 nucleotides read TGTGCCAGCAGGACCCCTAGCGGGAGGGTTTACGAGCAGTACTTC. This chain joins TRBV2 and TRBJ2-7, with 12 bases fitting TRBD2. Germline V lookup: CDR1 SNHLY, CDR2 FYNNEI. V shed 6 bases, J shed 4 bases, and the junction held 7 bases outside the gene matches. CDR3 length: 15 amino acids.

The J gene is TRBJ1-4, the V gene TRBV7-8; TRBD1 aligns across 10 bases. This CDR3 has 15 residues. J gave up 7 bases and V 3 bases, and 5 bases lay outside the gene matches. The germline gives CDR1 SGHVS, CDR2 FQNEAQ. DNA of the CDR3: TGTGCCAGCAGCTTGACAGGGGGCCGGGGTGAAAAACTGTTTTTT. Translating it yields CASSLTGGRGEKLFF.

In its sample, this clone was seen a few times. The chain joins TRBV6-1 to TRBJ2-1; D unresolved. CDR1 is MNHNS, CDR2 SASEGT, per germline. This CDR3 contains 13 residues. Between the trimmed V and J ends, which lost 2 bases and 10 bases, there was a span of 12 bases. The CDR3 sequence is CASSEQMSVEQFF. The CDR3 region has the DNA TGTGCCAGCAGTGAACAAATGTCGGTCGAGCAGTTCTTC.

The CDR3 region has the DNA TGCAGCGTTTCACTTTTTGGTTCCGGGGAGCTGTTTTTT. Translation gives CSVSLFGSGELFF. The chain employs TRBV29-1 and TRBJ2-2; D is ambiguous. The CDR3 loop spans 13 amino acids. Germline V gene lookup returns CDR1 SQVTM and CDR2 ANQGSEA. V lost 5 bases and J lost 6, with 13 bases in between.

The J gene is TRBJ2-3, the V gene TRBV5-4; the match to TRBD2 covers 16 bases. Germline V gene sequence: CDR1 SGHNT, CDR2 YYREEE (reference sequence). The CDR3 is made up of 17 amino acids. V was clipped by 4 bases and J by 4 bases; unmatched bases: 6. The CDR3 loop reads CASSGGLAGGQADTQYF. Written as DNA, the CDR3 is TGTGCCAGCAGCGGGGGACTAGCGGGAGGGCAGGCAGATACGCAGTATTTT.

The gene calls are TRBV7-9 and TRBJ2-1; a possible D gene is TRBD2 (6 bases). Germline lookup yields CDR1 SEHNR and CDR2 FQNEAQ (reference sequence). The CDR3 contains 14 residues. Trimming shortened V by 0 bases and J by 7 bases, and 10 bases separated the two germline ends. The chain's CDR3 is CASSLAGTGNEQFF. The CDR3 bases are TGTGCCAGCAGCTTAGCTGGGACTGGGAATGAGCAGTTCTTC.

This chain uses TRBV27 with TRBJ2-2; 16 bases are a match to TRBD2. V was pared by 0 bases and J by 7 bases, with 5 bases of the junction left unmatched. Germline CDR1 is MNHEY and CDR2 is SMNVEV (reference sequence). The CDR3 totals 18 residues. In DNA form, the CDR3 reads TGTGCCAGCAGTTTATCCGGGACTAGCGGGAGGGGAGGCGGGGAGCTGTTTTTT. Translation: CASSLSGTSGRGGGELFF.

The gene calls are TRBV7-8 and TRBJ1-1; D call uncertain. V was pared by 1 base and J by 1 base, with 10 bases between. The germline V gene has CDR1 SGHVS and CDR2 FQNEAQ. CDR3 length: 15 residues. This CDR3 reads CASSLVRHPNTEAFF. CDR3 sequence (DNA): TGTGCCAGCAGCTTAGTAAGACATCCGAACACTGAAGCTTTCTTT.

This clone was counted a single time. This chain joins TRBV9 and TRBJ2-1; TRBD2 matches 7 bases. Germline CDR1 SGDLS, CDR2 YYNGEE. Trimming at V came to 4 bases and at J to 0 bases, leaving 4 bases not matched to a gene. There are 15 residues in the CDR3. CDR3 loop: CASSPVAGSYNEQFF. The CDR3 DNA reads TGTGCCAGCAGCCCCGTAGCGGGCTCCTACAATGAGCAGTTCTTC.

The chain joins TRBV19 to TRBJ1-4; 7 positions match TRBD1. There are 15 residues in the CDR3. Germline V gene data show CDR1 as LNHDA and CDR2 as SQIVND (reference sequence). Trimming at V came to 6 bases and at J to 6 bases, leaving 10 bases not matched to a gene. The CDR3 DNA sequence: TGTGCCAGTAGCCCCGTGCGACAGGGATATGAAAAACTGTTTTTT. The encoded protein is CASSPVRQGYEKLFF.

V and J are TRBV19 and TRBJ1-4; D uncertain. The ends were cut back, 6 bases at V and 5 bases at J, with 10 bases in the middle. This CDR3 is 13 amino acids long. In germline, CDR1 is LNHDA, CDR2 SQIVND (reference sequence). As DNA, the CDR3 is TGTGCCAGTAGGAGGAACGCGAATGAAAAACTGTTTTTT. Its translation is CASRRNANEKLFF.

The genes are TRBV19 and TRBJ2-1; D is undetermined. Trimming took off 5 bases at V and 5 bases at J, with 13 bases between the two ends. Germline V gene data show CDR1 as LNHDA and CDR2 as SQIVND (reference sequence). The CDR3 covers 14 residues. This chain's CDR3 is CASSWRLINNEQFF. The DNA of the CDR3 is TGTGCCAGTAGTTGGAGATTAATTAACAATGAGCAGTTCTTC.

This chain uses TRBV28 with TRBJ2-7, with D possibly matching TRBD2 (6 bases). The V gene's germline CDR1 is MDHEN and CDR2 SYDVKM. CDR3 length: 13 residues. V was cut by 4 bases and J by 0 bases, with 7 bases left in between. CDR3 region: CASSSGLSYEQYF. In nucleotides, the CDR3 is TGTGCCAGCAGTTCGGGACTCTCCTACGAGCAGTACTTC.

The V and J genes are TRBV29-1 and TRBJ1-2, with D perhaps matching TRBD1 (5 bases). Germline CDR1 is SQVTM and CDR2 is ANQGSEA. This CDR3 has 11 amino acids. The V and J ends lost 6 bases and 6 bases respectively, with 11 bases between them. The DNA for the CDR3 is TGCAGCGTGGGGGGGTCGAATGGCTACACCTTC. Translated, it gives CSVGGSNGYTF.

This chain links TRBV29-1 with TRBJ2-4; D ambiguous. Germline V gene data show CDR1 as SQVTM and CDR2 as ANQGSEA. The CDR3 covers 11 residues. Trimming stripped 7 bases from V and 1 base from J, with 5 bases between. The DNA for the CDR3 is TGCAGCGCACTGGCCAAAAACATTCAGTACTTC. Protein product: CSALAKNIQYF. Full variable domain (missing parts from reference TRBV29-1 and TRBJ2-4): SAVISQKPSRDICQRGTSLTIQCQVDSQVTMMFWYRQQPGQSLTLIATANQGSEATYESGFVIDKFPISRPNLTFSTLTVSNMSPEDSSIYLCSALAKNIQYFGAGTRLSVL.

This sequence joins TRBV9 and TRBJ2-1, with 7 bases identical to TRBD2. The CDR3 runs 16 residues. V lost 0 bases to trimming and J lost 5 bases; unmatched junction nucleotides: 8. Per germline, CDR1 SGDLS and CDR2 YYNGEE. For the CDR3, the DNA is TGTGCCAGCAGCGTAGCTCGGCTAGCGGCAGACAATGAGCAGTTCTTC. It is translated as CASSVARLAADNEQFF.

This clone was counted once. V is TRBV30 and J is TRBJ2-1, with a weak D call TRBD2 (6 bases). This CDR3 is 14 amino acids long. Trimming shortened V by 1 base and J by 4 bases, and 11 bases separated the two germline ends. Germline CDR1 reads GTSNPN; CDR2 reads SVGIG (reference sequence). The CDR3 sequence is CAWSGDFLYNEQFF. The DNA for the CDR3 is TGTGCCTGGAGTGGGGACTTTCTATACAATGAGCAGTTCTTC.

This chain links TRBV30 with TRBJ2-2; possible D gene TRBD2, 6 bases. The ends were cut back, 0 bases at V and 6 bases at J, with 11 bases in the middle. Germline CDR1 and CDR2: GTSNPN and SVGIG (reference sequence). The CDR3 consists of 14 residues. In DNA, the CDR3 is TGTGCCTGGAGTGTACGGGGGAAGGCCGGGGAGCTGTTTTTT. It yields the protein CAWSVRGKAGELFF.

The chain uses TRBV11-2 and TRBJ2-1, with a weak D call TRBD2 (6 bases). Germline CDR1 and CDR2: SGHAT and FQNNGV. V lost 1 base and J 6 bases, leaving 10 bases between the germline ends. This CDR3 is 14 amino acids long. The CDR3 loop reads CASSLALASNEQFF. The CDR3 nucleotides are TGTGCCAGCAGCTTAGCCCTAGCGAGCAATGAGCAGTTCTTC.

The V call is TRBV6-5, the J call TRBJ2-3, with 10 bases fitting TRBD2. Germline CDR1 reads MNHEY; CDR2 reads SVGAGI. This CDR3 is built from 14 residues. After removal of 7 bases from V and 4 bases from J, the junction contained 5 bases not matched to a gene. This chain's CDR3 is CASIAAGGPDTQYF. The CDR3 DNA is TGTGCCAGCATTGCAGCGGGAGGGCCAGATACGCAGTATTTT.

This chain uses TRBV5-1 with TRBJ1-4, with D maybe TRBD1 (5 bases). From germline, CDR1 is SGHRS and CDR2 YFSETQ. This CDR3 has 14 residues. V lost 5 bases and J 0 bases, leaving 8 bases between the germline ends. The CDR3 nucleotides are TGCGCCAGCAGGCGGGGGGCAACTAATGAAAAACTGTTTTTT. Translation: CASRRGATNEKLFF.